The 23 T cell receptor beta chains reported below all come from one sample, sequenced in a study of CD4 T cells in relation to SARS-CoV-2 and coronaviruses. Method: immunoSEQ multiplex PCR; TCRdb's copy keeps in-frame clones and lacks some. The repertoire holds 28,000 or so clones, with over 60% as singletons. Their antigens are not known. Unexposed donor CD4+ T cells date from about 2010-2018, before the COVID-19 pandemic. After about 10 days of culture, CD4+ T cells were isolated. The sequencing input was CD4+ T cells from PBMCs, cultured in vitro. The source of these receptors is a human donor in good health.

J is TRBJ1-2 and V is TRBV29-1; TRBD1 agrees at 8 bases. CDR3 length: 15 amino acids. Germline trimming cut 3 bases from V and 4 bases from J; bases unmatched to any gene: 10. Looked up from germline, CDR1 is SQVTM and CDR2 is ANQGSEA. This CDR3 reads CSVDPGQGRGYGYTF. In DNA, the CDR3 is TGCAGCGTTGACCCAGGACAGGGAAGAGGCTATGGCTACACCTTC.

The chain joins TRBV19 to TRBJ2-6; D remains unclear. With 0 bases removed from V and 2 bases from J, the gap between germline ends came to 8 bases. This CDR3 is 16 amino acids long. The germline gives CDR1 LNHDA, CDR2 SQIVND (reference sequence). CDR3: CASSIDGQPGANVLTF. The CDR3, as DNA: TGTGCCAGTAGTATAGATGGCCAGCCTGGGGCCAACGTCCTGACTTTC.

CDR3 sequence: CASSWGGPREQYF. The CDR3 DNA reads as TGTGCCAGCAGCTGGGGGGGACCAAGGGAGCAGTACTTC. V gene TRBV6-2 or TRBV6-3 combines with J gene TRBJ2-7; 7 bases agree with TRBD2. Trimming took 6 bases from V and 7 from J; bases not matched to a gene: 9. The CDR3 covers 13 residues. Germline CDR1 MNHEY, CDR2 SVGEGT.

CDR3 sequence reads: CASRPIEYNTEAFF. CDR3 in DNA: TGTGCCAGCAGACCTATCGAATACAACACTGAAGCTTTCTTT. The chain combines TRBV6-2 or TRBV6-3 with TRBJ1-1; D unclear. The V gene's germline CDR1 is MNHEY and CDR2 SVGEGT. V shed 6 bases and J shed 2 bases, with 13 bases lying between them. The CDR3 spans 14 residues.

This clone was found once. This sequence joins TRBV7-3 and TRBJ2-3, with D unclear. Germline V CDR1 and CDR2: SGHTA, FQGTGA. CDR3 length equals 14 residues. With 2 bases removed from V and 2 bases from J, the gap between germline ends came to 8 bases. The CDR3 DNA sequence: TGTGCCAGCAGCTTACGGGTAGACACAGATACGCAGTATTTT. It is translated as CASSLRVDTDTQYF.

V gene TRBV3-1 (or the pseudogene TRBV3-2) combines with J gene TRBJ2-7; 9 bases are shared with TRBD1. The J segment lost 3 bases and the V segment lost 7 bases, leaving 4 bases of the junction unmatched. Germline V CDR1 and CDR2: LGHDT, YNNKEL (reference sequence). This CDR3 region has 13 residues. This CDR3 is CASTAGQGYEQYF. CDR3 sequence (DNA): TGTGCCAGCACAGCGGGACAGGGCTACGAGCAGTACTTC.

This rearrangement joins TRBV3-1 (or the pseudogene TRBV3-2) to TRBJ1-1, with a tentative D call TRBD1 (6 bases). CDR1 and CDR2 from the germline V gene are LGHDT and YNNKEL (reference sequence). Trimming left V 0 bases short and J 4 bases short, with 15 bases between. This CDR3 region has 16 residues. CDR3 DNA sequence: TGTGCCAGCAGCCAAGATGCAGGGGTCGGGGGCACTGAAGCTTTCTTT. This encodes CASSQDAGVGGTEAFF.

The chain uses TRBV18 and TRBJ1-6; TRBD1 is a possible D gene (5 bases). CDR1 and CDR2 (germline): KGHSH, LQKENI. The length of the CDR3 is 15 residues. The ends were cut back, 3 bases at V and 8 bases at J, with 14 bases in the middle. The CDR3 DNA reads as TGTGCCAGCTCACCTTCGGGGGGAGTCGATTCACCCCTCCACTTT. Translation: CASSPSGGVDSPLHF. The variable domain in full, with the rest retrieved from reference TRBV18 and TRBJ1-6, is NAGVMQNPRHLVRRRGQEARLRCSPMKGHSHVYWYRQLPEEGLKFMVYLQKENIIDESGMPKERFSAEFPKEGPSILRIQQVVRGDSAAYFCASSPSGGVDSPLHFGNGTRLTVT.

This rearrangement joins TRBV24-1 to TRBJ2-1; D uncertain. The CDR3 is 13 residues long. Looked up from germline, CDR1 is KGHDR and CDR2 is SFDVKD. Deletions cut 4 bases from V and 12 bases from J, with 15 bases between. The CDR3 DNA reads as TGTGCCACCAGTGACGACGATGGGGTGGGGCAGTTCTTC. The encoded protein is CATSDDDGVGQFF.

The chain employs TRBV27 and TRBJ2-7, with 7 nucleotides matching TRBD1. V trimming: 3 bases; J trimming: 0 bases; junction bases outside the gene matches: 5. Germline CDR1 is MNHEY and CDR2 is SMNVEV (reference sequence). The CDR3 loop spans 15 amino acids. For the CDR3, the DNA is TGTGCCAGCAGTTTTGGTGGGACAGCCTCCTACGAGCAGTACTTC. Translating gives CASSFGGTASYEQYF.

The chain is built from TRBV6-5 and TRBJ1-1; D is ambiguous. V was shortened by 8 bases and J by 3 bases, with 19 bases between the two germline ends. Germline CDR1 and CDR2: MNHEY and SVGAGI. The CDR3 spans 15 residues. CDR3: CASGRFPRADTEAFF. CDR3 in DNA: TGTGCCAGCGGAAGGTTTCCCCGGGCGGACACTGAAGCTTTCTTT.

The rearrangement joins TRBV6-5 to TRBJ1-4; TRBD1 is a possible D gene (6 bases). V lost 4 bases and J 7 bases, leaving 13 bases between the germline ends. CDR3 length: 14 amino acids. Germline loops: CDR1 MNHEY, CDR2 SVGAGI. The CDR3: CASSSRGYGEKLFF. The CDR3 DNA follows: TGTGCCAGCAGTTCCAGGGGATACGGTGAAAAACTGTTTTTT.

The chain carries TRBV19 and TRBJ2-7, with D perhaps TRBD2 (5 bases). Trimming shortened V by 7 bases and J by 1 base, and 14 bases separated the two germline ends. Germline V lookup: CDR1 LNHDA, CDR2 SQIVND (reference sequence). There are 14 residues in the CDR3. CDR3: CASKFDRESYEQYF. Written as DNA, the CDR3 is TGTGCCAGTAAATTCGATAGGGAGTCCTACGAGCAGTACTTC. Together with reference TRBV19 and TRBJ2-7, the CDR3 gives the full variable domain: DGGITQSPKYLFRKEGQNVTLSCEQNLNHDAMYWYRQDPGQGLRLIYYSQIVNDFQKGDIAEGYSVSREKKESFPLTVTSAQKNPTAFYLCASKFDRESYEQYFGPGTRLTVT.

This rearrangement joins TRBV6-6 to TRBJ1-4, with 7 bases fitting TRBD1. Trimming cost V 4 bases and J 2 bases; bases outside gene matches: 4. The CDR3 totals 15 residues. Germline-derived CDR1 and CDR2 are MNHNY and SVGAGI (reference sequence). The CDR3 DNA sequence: TGTGCCAGCAGTTCCCAGGGGGGGACTAATGAAAAACTGTTTTTT. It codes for CASSSQGGTNEKLFF.

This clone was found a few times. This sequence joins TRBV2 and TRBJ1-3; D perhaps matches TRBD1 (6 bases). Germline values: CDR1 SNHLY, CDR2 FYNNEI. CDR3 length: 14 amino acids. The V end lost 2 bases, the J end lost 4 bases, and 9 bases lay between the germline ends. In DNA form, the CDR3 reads TGTGCCAGCAGTGAAAGTCAGGGGGGAAACACCATATATTTT. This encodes CASSESQGGNTIYF.

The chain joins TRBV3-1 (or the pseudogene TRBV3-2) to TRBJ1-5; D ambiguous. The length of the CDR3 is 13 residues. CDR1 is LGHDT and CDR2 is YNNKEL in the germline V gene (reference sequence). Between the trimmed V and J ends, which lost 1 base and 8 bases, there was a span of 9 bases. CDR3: CASSQGRMEPQHF. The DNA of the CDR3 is TGTGCCAGCAGCCAAGGTAGGATGGAGCCCCAGCATTTT.

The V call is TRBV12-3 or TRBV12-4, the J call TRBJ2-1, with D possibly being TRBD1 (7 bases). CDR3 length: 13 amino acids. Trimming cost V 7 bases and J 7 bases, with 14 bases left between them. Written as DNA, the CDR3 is TGTGCCAGCACCACGACAGGGAGGAATGAGCAGTTCTTC. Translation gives CASTTTGRNEQFF.

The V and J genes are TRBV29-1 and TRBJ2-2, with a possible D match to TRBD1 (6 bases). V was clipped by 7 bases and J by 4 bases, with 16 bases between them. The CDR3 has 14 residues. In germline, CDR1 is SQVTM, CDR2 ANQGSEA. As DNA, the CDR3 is TGCAGCGCCGGAGGACAGTTAACCACCGGGGAGCTGTTTTTT. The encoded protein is CSAGGQLTTGELFF.

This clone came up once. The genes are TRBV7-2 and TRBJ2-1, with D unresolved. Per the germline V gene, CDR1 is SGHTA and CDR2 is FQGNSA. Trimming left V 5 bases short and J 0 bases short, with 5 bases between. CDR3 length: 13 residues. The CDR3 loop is CASSATSYNEQFF. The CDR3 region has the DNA TGTGCCAGCAGCGCCACCTCCTACAATGAGCAGTTCTTC.

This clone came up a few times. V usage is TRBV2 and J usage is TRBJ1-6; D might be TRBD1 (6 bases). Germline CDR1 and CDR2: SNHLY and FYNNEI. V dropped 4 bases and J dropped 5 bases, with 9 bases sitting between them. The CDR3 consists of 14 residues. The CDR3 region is CASSGYRDNSPLHF. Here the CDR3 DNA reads TGTGCCAGCAGTGGATACAGGGATAATTCACCCCTCCACTTT.

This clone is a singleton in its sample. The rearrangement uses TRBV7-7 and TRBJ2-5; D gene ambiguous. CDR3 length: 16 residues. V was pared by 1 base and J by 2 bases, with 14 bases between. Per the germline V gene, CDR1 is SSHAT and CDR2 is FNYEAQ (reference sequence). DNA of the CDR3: TGTGCCAGCAGCTTAGGCGGTGTGGGCTCACAAGAGACCCAGTACTTC. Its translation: CASSLGGVGSQETQYF.

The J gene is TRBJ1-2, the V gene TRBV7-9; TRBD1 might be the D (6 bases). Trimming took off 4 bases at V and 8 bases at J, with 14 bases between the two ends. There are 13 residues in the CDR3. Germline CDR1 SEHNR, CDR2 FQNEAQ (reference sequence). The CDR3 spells CASSSRGHGGYTF. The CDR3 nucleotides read TGTGCCAGCAGCTCGCGGGGGCACGGCGGCTACACCTTC. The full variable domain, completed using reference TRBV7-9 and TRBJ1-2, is DTGVSQNPRHKITKRGQNVTFRCDPISEHNRLYWYRQTLGQGPEFLTYFQNEAQLEKSRLLSDRFSAERPKGSFSTLEIQRTEQGDSAMYLCASSSRGHGGYTFGSGTRLTVV.

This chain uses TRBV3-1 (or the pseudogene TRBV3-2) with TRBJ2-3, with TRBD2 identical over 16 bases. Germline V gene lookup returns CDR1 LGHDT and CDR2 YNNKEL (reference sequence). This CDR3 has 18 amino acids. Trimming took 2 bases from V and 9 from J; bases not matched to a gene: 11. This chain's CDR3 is CASSQLGLAGGAGRTQYF. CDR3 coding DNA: TGTGCCAGCAGCCAATTGGGACTAGCGGGAGGGGCCGGTCGAACGCAGTATTTT.